The 29 T cell receptor beta chains below come from one sample, sequenced in a study of cytomegalovirus exposure and HLA in healthy donors. TCRdb keeps only in-frame clones here, not all; method: immunoSEQ multiplex PCR. The sample has approximately 170,000 clones, 84% seen once. The material sequenced was PBMCs. These receptors came from a young man in good health and CMV-seropositive.

This clone was observed once. The chain carries TRBV19 and TRBJ1-2, with TRBD1 as a possible D gene (6 bases). Trimming pared 6 bases from V and 0 bases from J, leaving 11 bases between. Per the germline V gene, CDR1 is LNHDA and CDR2 is SQIVND (reference sequence). This CDR3 is 14 amino acids long. CDR3 in amino acids: CASSGQTANYGYTF. The CDR3, as DNA: TGTGCCAGTAGCGGACAGACAGCTAACTATGGCTACACCTTC.

The gene calls are TRBV29-1 and TRBJ2-1; TRBD2 aligns across 13 bases. Germline V gene sequence: CDR1 SQVTM, CDR2 ANQGSEA. The CDR3 has 14 residues. Losses at the gene ends were 7 bases for V and 9 bases for J; bases not matched to a gene: 9. The CDR3 region is CSARLAGGYVEQFF. CDR3 coding DNA: TGCAGCGCCCGACTAGCGGGGGGTTACGTTGAGCAGTTCTTC.

V gene TRBV27 combines with J gene TRBJ1-5, with D perhaps TRBD1 (5 bases). This CDR3 is built from 15 residues. V was clipped by 0 bases and J by 5 bases, with 11 bases between them. The germline V gene encodes CDR1 MNHEY and CDR2 SMNVEV (reference sequence). The CDR3 DNA reads as TGTGCCAGCAGTTTATCGGCGGGGGTGGATCAGCCCCAGCATTTT. Translated, it gives CASSLSAGVDQPQHF.

This clone was observed once. The rearrangement joins TRBV28 to TRBJ1-5; D possibly corresponds to TRBD1 (6 bases). Germline CDR1 reads MDHEN; CDR2 reads SYDVKM. Trimming shortened V by 6 bases and J by 6 bases, and 15 bases separated the two germline ends. The CDR3 length is 14 residues. The CDR3 here is CASSRAGTTQPQHF. The CDR3 DNA sequence: TGTGCCAGCAGCCGAGCAGGGACAACTCAGCCCCAGCATTTT.

This clone has more than one count but fewer than ten. This chain connects TRBV11-2 to TRBJ2-3; no firm D call. CDR3 length: 16 amino acids. Deletions cut 5 bases from V and 1 base from J, with 16 bases between. The V gene's germline CDR1 is SGHAT and CDR2 FQNNGV. The CDR3 is CASSTLPSAGTDTQYF. The DNA for the CDR3 is TGTGCCAGCAGCACGCTCCCGTCGGCGGGCACAGATACGCAGTATTTT. The full variable domain, completed using reference TRBV11-2 and TRBJ2-3, is EAGVAQSPRYKIIEKRQSVAFWCNPISGHATLYWYQQILGQGPKLLIQFQNNGVVDDSQLPKDRFSAERLKGVDSTLKIQPAKLEDSAVYLCASSTLPSAGTDTQYFGPGTRLTVL.

This clone was picked up one time. The DNA for the CDR3 is TGTGCCAGCAGTTGGGGAGCGGTGGGCGGGGAGCTGTTTTTT. Translated: CASSWGAVGGELFF. The rearrangement uses TRBV6-5 and TRBJ2-2; TRBD2 is a possible D gene (5 bases). The CDR3 length is 14 residues. The germline CDR1 and CDR2 sequences are MNHEY and SVGAGI. V lost 4 bases to trimming and J lost 7 bases, with 13 bases between them.

The CDR3 here is CASSTQGLVNNEQFF. The CDR3 region has the DNA TGTGCCAGCTCAACACAGGGGTTGGTTAACAATGAGCAGTTCTTC. The chain couples TRBV18 to TRBJ2-1; 7 positions match TRBD1. The germline gives CDR1 KGHSH, CDR2 LQKENI. The CDR3 consists of 15 residues. J was trimmed by 5 bases and V by 5 bases; bases with no gene match: 9. Together with reference TRBV18 and TRBJ2-1, the CDR3 gives the full variable domain: NAGVMQNPRHLVRRRGQEARLRCSPMKGHSHVYWYRQLPEEGLKFMVYLQKENIIDESGMPKERFSAEFPKEGPSILRIQQVVRGDSAAYFCASSTQGLVNNEQFFGPGTRLTVL.

The chain recombines TRBV10-1 with TRBJ1-1; D perhaps matches TRBD1 (5 bases). The germline gives CDR1 WNHNN, CDR2 SYGVQD (reference sequence). Trimming shortened V by 7 bases and J by 7 bases, and 13 bases separated the two germline ends. CDR3 size: 12 residues. The DNA for the CDR3 is TGCGCCAGCACGGACCCGGGGGGTGAAGCTTTCTTT. Its protein is CASTDPGGEAFF.

V usage is TRBV6-1 and J usage is TRBJ2-3, with 14 bases that match TRBD2. CDR1 is MNHNS and CDR2 is SASEGT in the germline V gene. The CDR3 length is 15 residues. The V gene end was trimmed by 7 bases and the J gene end by 5 bases; junction bases not matched to a gene: 5. This chain's CDR3 is CASTTGTSGGDTQYF. The DNA for the CDR3 is TGTGCCAGCACCACCGGGACTAGCGGGGGAGATACGCAGTATTTT.

This rearrangement joins TRBV5-6 to TRBJ1-5, with a weak D call TRBD1 (5 bases). Deletions cut 0 bases from V and 5 bases from J, with 9 bases between. CDR1 and CDR2 from the germline V gene are SGHDT and YYEEEE. The CDR3 runs to 14 residues. In nucleotides, the CDR3 is TGTGCCAGCAGCTTGGGGGCAGGGCATCAGCCCCAGCATTTT. This translates into CASSLGAGHQPQHF.

The CDR3 spells CASSLRGGTGDDEQYF. CDR3 DNA: TGTGCCAGCAGCTTAAGGGGCGGGACAGGGGATGACGAGCAGTACTTC. The chain joins TRBV11-3 to TRBJ2-7; TRBD1 matches 10 bases. The germline CDR1 and CDR2 sequences are SGHNT and YENEEA. The V and J ends lost 2 bases and 5 bases, in that order; junction bases with no gene match: 9. The CDR3 length is 16 residues.

This sequence joins TRBV6-5 and TRBJ2-3; a possible D gene is TRBD1 (5 bases). Per the germline V gene, CDR1 is MNHEY and CDR2 is SVGAGI. Trimming took 5 bases from V and 4 from J, leaving 10 bases between them. This CDR3 has 13 amino acids. CDR3 region: CASSKLGPDTQYF. As DNA, the CDR3 is TGTGCCAGCAGTAAATTGGGGCCAGATACGCAGTATTTT.

This chain connects TRBV10-3 to TRBJ2-1; weak D call: TRBD2 (5 bases). Trimming pared 0 bases from V and 4 bases from J, leaving 10 bases between. The CDR3 is 15 amino acids. CDR1 and CDR2 (germline): ENHRY, SYGVKD. The CDR3 spells CAISESSSSYNEQFF. CDR3 DNA sequence: TGTGCCATCAGTGAGTCTTCTAGCTCTTACAATGAGCAGTTCTTC.

The J gene is TRBJ2-1, the V gene TRBV5-4; 9 bases agree with TRBD2. The V and J ends lost 8 bases and 4 bases, in that order; junction bases with no gene match: 10. The CDR3 runs to 15 residues. CDR1 and CDR2 from the germline V gene are SGHNT and YYREEE (reference sequence). The CDR3 DNA is TGTGCCAGGCTCTTAGCGGGAGCAAAGTACAATGAGCAGTTCTTC. It specifies CARLLAGAKYNEQFF.

The chain uses TRBV11-2 and TRBJ1-1; TRBD1 might be the D (5 bases). The V end was cut by 1 base, the J end by 5 bases, with 14 bases between. Germline V gives CDR1 SGHAT, CDR2 FQNNGV. This CDR3 spans 15 amino acids. In DNA form, the CDR3 reads TGTGCCAGCAGCTTAGTAGGCAGGGCGGGGACTGAAGCTTTCTTT. As protein: CASSLVGRAGTEAFF.

The genes are TRBV7-2 and TRBJ2-7; 7 bases line up with TRBD1. CDR1 is SGHTA, CDR2 FQGNSA, per germline. The junction had 4 bases not matched to a gene; V was cut back by 2 bases and J by 0 bases. There are 15 residues in the CDR3. The CDR3 protein is CASSLNGQVSYEQYF. For the CDR3, the DNA is TGTGCCAGCAGCTTAAACGGACAGGTCTCCTACGAGCAGTACTTC.

This clone showed up just a few times. This rearrangement joins TRBV7-9 to TRBJ2-2; D perhaps matches TRBD2 (6 bases). The CDR3 extends over 14 amino acids. The V end lost 5 bases, the J end lost 6 bases, and 13 bases lay between the germline ends. Germline lookup yields CDR1 SEHNR and CDR2 FQNEAQ (reference sequence). Written as DNA, the CDR3 is TGTGCCAGCAGCCCCCGCGGGATGGCCGGGGAGCTGTTTTTT. Encoded protein: CASSPRGMAGELFF.

The gene calls are TRBV4-2 and TRBJ1-3; 12 bases line up with TRBD1. Germline CDR1 reads LGHNA; CDR2 reads YNFKEQ. V lost 1 base, J lost 6 bases, and 4 bases stayed unmatched. The length of the CDR3 is 16 residues. This CDR3 is CASSQAEGQGANTIYF. As DNA, the CDR3 is TGTGCCAGCAGCCAAGCCGAGGGACAGGGGGCAAACACCATATATTTT.

The chain employs TRBV18 and TRBJ2-7; D might be TRBD1 (6 bases). The CDR3 is 16 amino acids. With 3 bases removed from V and 6 bases from J, the gap between germline ends came to 21 bases. Looked up from germline, CDR1 is KGHSH and CDR2 is LQKENI. The CDR3 nucleotides read TGTGCCAGCTCACCGCCCGGCTCAACAGGGATCGGCGAGCAGTACTTC. Protein: CASSPPGSTGIGEQYF.

This sequence joins TRBV10-3 and TRBJ2-3; the D gene is possibly TRBD2 (5 bases). V was cut by 0 bases and J by 6 bases, with 22 bases left in between. CDR3 length: 18 residues. The germline CDR1 and CDR2 sequences are ENHRY and SYGVKD. This CDR3 is CAISESRVGLGWLDTQYF. CDR3 bases: TGTGCCATCAGTGAGTCGAGGGTGGGCCTGGGTTGGTTGGATACGCAGTATTTT.

The gene calls are TRBV7-9 and TRBJ1-1; 9 bases fit TRBD1. This CDR3 comprises 15 residues. Germline loops: CDR1 SEHNR, CDR2 FQNEAQ (reference sequence). With V trimmed by 2 bases and J by 0 bases, 1 base remained unmatched. This CDR3 is CASSLRQGVNTEAFF. CDR3 coding DNA: TGTGCCAGCAGCTTACGACAGGGGGTGAACACTGAAGCTTTCTTT.

The CDR3 nucleotides read TGCGCCAGCAGCTTGTCGACAGGGAACACTGAAGCTTTCTTT. Amino acid sequence: CASSLSTGNTEAFF. The V gene is TRBV5-1, the J gene TRBJ1-1; D possibly corresponds to TRBD1 (6 bases). This CDR3 region has 14 residues. Germline V gene lookup returns CDR1 SGHRS and CDR2 YFSETQ. Trimming took off 1 base at V and 1 base at J, with 8 bases between the two ends.

The genes are TRBV4-2 and TRBJ2-1; D is ambiguous. Germline V gives CDR1 LGHNA, CDR2 YNFKEQ. CDR3 size: 18 residues. The V end lost 0 bases, the J end lost 0 bases, and 15 bases lay between the germline ends. The CDR3 region is CASSQDPLRVSSYNEQFF. In DNA form, the CDR3 reads TGTGCCAGCAGCCAAGATCCCCTACGGGTAAGCTCCTACAATGAGCAGTTCTTC.

The CDR3 region is CASSLGTGNEQFF. In DNA form, the CDR3 reads TGTGCCAGCAGCTTGGGGACAGGCAATGAGCAGTTCTTC. This chain uses TRBV5-6 with TRBJ2-1; the match to TRBD1 covers 7 bases. Germline CDR1 and CDR2: SGHDT and YYEEEE. The CDR3 spans 13 residues. Trimming cost V 0 bases and J 6 bases; bases outside gene matches: 0. Complete variable domain (other parts from reference TRBV5-6 and TRBJ2-1): DAGVTQSPTHLIKTRGQQVTLRCSPKSGHDTVSWYQQALGQGPQFIFQYYEEEERQRGNFPDRFSGHQFPNYSSELNVNALLLGDSALYLCASSLGTGNEQFFGPGTRLTVL.

This chain joins TRBV4-2 and TRBJ2-1; D remains unclear. V shed 0 bases and J shed 10 bases, with 13 bases lying between them. Germline CDR1 LGHNA, CDR2 YNFKEQ. The CDR3 contains 14 residues. The CDR3 loop is CASSQDFSRSEQFF. Written as DNA, the CDR3 is TGTGCCAGCAGCCAAGATTTCTCGAGGAGCGAGCAGTTCTTC.

This chain joins TRBV5-8 and TRBJ1-1; D is possibly TRBD1 (6 bases). The CDR3 runs 16 residues. V was clipped by 0 bases and J by 3 bases, with 15 bases between them. The germline V gene encodes CDR1 SGHTS and CDR2 YDEGEE. CDR3 in amino acids: CASSLVGGKLDTEAFF. CDR3 bases: TGTGCCAGCAGCTTGGTTGGGGGCAAATTGGACACTGAAGCTTTCTTT.

The chain links TRBV28 to TRBJ2-5, with 8 bases matching TRBD2. This CDR3 region has 16 residues. V lost 2 bases, J lost 2 bases, and 7 bases stayed unmatched. Germline-derived CDR1 and CDR2 are MDHEN and SYDVKM. The CDR3 DNA reads as TGTGCCAGCAGTTTAGGGCGGGGGGCAAGGCAAGAGACCCAGTACTTC. Translation: CASSLGRGARQETQYF.

V usage is TRBV7-3 and J usage is TRBJ2-3; 9 bases align to TRBD1. The V gene end was trimmed by 5 bases and the J gene end by 5 bases; junction bases not matched to a gene: 5. CDR3 length equals 14 residues. CDR1 is SGHTA and CDR2 is FQGTGA in the germline V gene. The CDR3 loop reads CASSPGQGRDTQYF. The DNA for the CDR3 is TGTGCCAGCAGCCCGGGACAGGGTCGAGATACGCAGTATTTT.

This sequence joins TRBV6-5 and TRBJ1-5; 9 nucleotides align to TRBD1. V trimming: 8 bases; J trimming: 2 bases; junction bases outside the gene matches: 4. Germline V CDR1 and CDR2: MNHEY, SVGAGI. The CDR3 is 14 amino acids. The CDR3 DNA reads TGTGCCAGCGCCCGGACAGGGGGCAATCAGCCCCAGCATTTT. As protein: CASARTGGNQPQHF.